These 22 T cell receptor beta chains share one sample of origin, sequenced in a study of regulatory T cells in long-lasting Graves disease. Arm-PCR of CDR3 regions and iRepertoire HTBI primers were used to build TCR beta libraries. TCRdb itself ran the multiplex PCR reads through MiXCR, one entry per CDR3 protein. The data show 400,000 to 500,000 distinct CDR3 sequences, 12% to 15% seen once. Documented time point: newly diagnosed GD, antithyroid drugs for less than 3 months. Isolated PBMC RNA provided the starting material for the TCR library. The sample was also linked to a second study, of T cells in Graves' hyperthyroidism and ophthalmopathy.

Specimen: peripheral blood mononuclear cells (PBMCs), collected at new diagnosis, from a patient treated with antithyroid drugs. The receptor set was obtained from a woman aged 50 to 65 with Graves disease.

This clonotype was picked up many times. The chain employs TRBV6-1 and TRBJ1-5, with D possibly matching TRBD1 (5 bases). Germline V gene data show CDR1 as MNHNS and CDR2 as SASEGT. The CDR3 sequence is 15 residues long. V lost 7 bases and J lost 4, with 17 bases in between. The chain's CDR3 is CASKTGPWGNQPQHF. The CDR3, as DNA: TGTGCCAGCAAAACCGGGCCGTGGGGGAATCAGCCCCAGCATTTT.

This clonotype was seen repeatedly, ten times or more. The CDR3 nucleotides read TGTGCCAGCAGCCCCGTCTACGATAATTCACCCCTCCACTTT. Translation gives CASSPVYDNSPLHF. The chain combines TRBV6-1 with TRBJ1-6; no clear D. Trimming left V 6 bases short and J 5 bases short, with 11 bases between. Germline loops: CDR1 MNHNS, CDR2 SASEGT. The CDR3 has 14 residues.

This clonotype was counted between two and nine times. V and J are TRBV10-3 and TRBJ1-5, with TRBD1 as a possible D gene (6 bases). CDR1 and CDR2 (germline): ENHRY, SYGVKD. Trimming shortened V by 10 bases and J by 2 bases, and 15 bases separated the two germline ends. The CDR3 consists of 14 residues. The CDR3 DNA follows: TGTGCCACCCAAAACAGGGACGGCAATCAGCCCCAGCATTTT. This sequence encodes CATQNRDGNQPQHF.

Many counts were recorded for this clonotype. The V and J genes are TRBV28 and TRBJ1-4; perhaps TRBD1 as D (5 bases). The V end lost 5 bases, the J end lost 1 base, and 11 bases lay between the germline ends. The length of the CDR3 is 15 residues. Germline loops: CDR1 MDHEN, CDR2 SYDVKM. CDR3 in DNA: TGTGCCAGCAGTCCCAGGACACGAACTAATGAAAAACTGTTTTTT. This sequence encodes CASSPRTRTNEKLFF.

About this clonotype itself: A much larger clone sits a single nucleotide away, making a read error possible. The conserved phenylalanine or tryptophan is not found at the CDR3 terminus, so this likely reflects a read error. The chain is built from TRBV5-1 and TRBJ2-1, with 9 bases that match TRBD1. This CDR3 is built from 16 residues. J gave up 4 bases and V 1 base, and 6 bases lay outside the gene matches. Germline V lookup: CDR1 SGHRS, CDR2 YFSETQ. This chain's CDR3 is CASSLTGQGMYNEQFL. As DNA, the CDR3 is TGCGCCAGCAGCTTGACAGGACAGGGGATGTACAATGAGCAGTTCCTC.

J is TRBJ2-1 and V is TRBV9; D unresolved. V was trimmed by 2 bases and J by 8 bases, leaving 14 bases between them. The CDR3 spans 14 residues. CDR1 SGDLS and CDR2 YYNGEE come from the germline V gene. In DNA form, the CDR3 reads TGTGCCAGCAGCGTCACACGGGTTGGGGATGAGCAGTTCTTC. Encoded protein: CASSVTRVGDEQFF.

About this clonotype itself: One end of the junction fails to match germline, which may point to a read error. The chain links TRBV6-1 to TRBJ2-5; D might be TRBD2 (5 bases). CDR3 size: 14 residues. Germline CDR1 and CDR2: MNHNS and SASEGT. The CDR3 sequence: CASSPERYYNEQLF. The CDR3 DNA reads as TGTGCCAGCAGCCCAGAGCGGTACTACAATGAGCAGCTCTTC.

The V and J genes are TRBV4-1 and TRBJ2-3; TRBD1 matches 7 bases. Per the germline V gene, CDR1 is MGHRA and CDR2 is YSYEKL. The CDR3 spans 16 residues. V dropped 0 bases and J dropped 2; count of bases not matched to a gene: 5. CDR3 sequence reads: CASSQEWGQLTDTQYF. Written as DNA, the CDR3 is TGCGCCAGCAGCCAAGAATGGGGACAGCTCACAGATACGCAGTATTTT.

This clonotype has ten or more counts. V usage is TRBV12-3 or TRBV12-4 and J usage is TRBJ1-3, with D possibly matching TRBD1 (5 bases). This CDR3 contains 18 residues. Trimming took off 5 bases at V and 0 bases at J, with 20 bases between the two ends. CDR3 sequence reads: CASSPHGVGPSSGNTIYF. The CDR3 DNA reads TGTGCCAGCAGTCCACATGGCGTGGGGCCCTCCTCTGGAAACACCATATATTTT.

This clonotype was detected many times. This chain connects TRBV10-2 to TRBJ2-5, with 11 bases aligning to TRBD2. Trimming removed 10 bases from V and 4 bases from J; junction bases left unmatched: 5. Germline CDR1 and CDR2: WSHSY and SAAADI. The CDR3 sequence is 13 residues long. The CDR3 protein is CATRGLAGETQYF. CDR3 DNA sequence: TGCGCCACCAGAGGACTAGCGGGAGAGACCCAGTACTTC.

This clonotype was found a few times. The rearrangement joins TRBV20-1 to TRBJ2-7; D not resolved. Trimming took off 6 bases at V and 6 bases at J, with 9 bases between the two ends. The CDR3 has 10 amino acids. Looked up from germline, CDR1 is DFQATT and CDR2 is SNEGSKA (reference sequence). The CDR3 region is CSAFTSEQYF. The CDR3 DNA follows: TGCAGTGCCTTTACTTCCGAGCAGTACTTC.

Points on this clonotype: This CDR3 is missing its conserved last phenylalanine or tryptophan, likely due to a read error. The V gene is TRBV27, the J gene TRBJ1-2; D remains ambiguous. CDR3 length: 11 amino acids. Per germline, CDR1 MNHEY and CDR2 SMNVEV (reference sequence). The V gene lost 9 bases and the J gene lost 4 bases, with 9 bases spanning the gap. As DNA, the CDR3 is TGTGCCAGTATCGGACTCTATGGCTACACCTCC. It specifies CASIGLYGYTS.

The sample holds a few counts of this clonotype. This chain connects TRBV2 to TRBJ1-4, with TRBD1 as a possible D gene (6 bases). Trimming stripped 8 bases from V and 8 bases from J, with 15 bases between. The CDR3 is made up of 13 amino acids. Per the germline V gene, CDR1 is SNHLY and CDR2 is FYNNEI. The CDR3 DNA follows: TGTGCCAGCGGGGAGGGACACGCGGAAAAACTGTTTTTT. Protein product: CASGEGHAEKLFF.

This chain joins TRBV18 and TRBJ2-3, with TRBD2 matching over 8 bases. Near its end, the DNA agrees better with TRBJ2-7, so the J call may be wrong. The CDR3 totals 15 residues. Germline values: CDR1 KGHSH, CDR2 LQKENI. The CDR3 DNA reads as TGTGCCAGCTCACCACCTTCGGGAGGGCCTATTAAGCAGTACTTC. It translates to CASSPPSGGPIKQYF.

Concerning this clonotype: A much larger clonotype is one base distant, so this may be a read error. The V gene is TRBV5-1, the J gene TRBJ2-1, with 7 positions matching TRBD2. The CDR3 is 15 amino acids. Germline V gene data show CDR1 as SGHRS and CDR2 as YFSETQ. CDR3 coding DNA: TGCGCCGGCAGCTTGGAATTAGCGGGTCACAATGAGCAGTTCTTC. It encodes CAGSLELAGHNEQFF.

This chain uses TRBV6-1 with TRBJ1-2, with TRBD1 as a possible D gene (5 bases). Germline CDR1 is MNHNS and CDR2 is SASEGT. The V end was cut by 7 bases, the J end by 0 bases, with 18 bases between. The CDR3 extends over 16 amino acids. In nucleotides, the CDR3 is TGTGCCAGCATCCCTCAGGGCAGTTGGACTAACTATGGCTACACCTTC. Translation gives CASIPQGSWTNYGYTF.

This clonotype was detected ten times or more. The rearrangement links TRBV6-1 to TRBJ2-3; 9 nucleotides match TRBD2. V was clipped by 0 bases and J by 0 bases; unmatched bases: 10. This CDR3 is 19 amino acids long. CDR1 MNHNS and CDR2 SASEGT come from the germline V gene. CDR3 nucleotides: TGTGCCAGCAGTGAAGCACCTAGCGGGATTTCGTTTAGCACAGATACGCAGTATTTT. This sequence encodes CASSEAPSGISFSTDTQYF.

This clonotype was counted many times. The genes are TRBV5-1 and TRBJ2-1, with TRBD1 identical over 8 bases. This CDR3 spans 14 amino acids. Germline lookup yields CDR1 SGHRS and CDR2 YFSETQ. Losses at the gene ends were 0 bases for V and 8 bases for J; bases not matched to a gene: 4. CDR3 nucleotide sequence: TGCGCCAGCAGCTTGGGACAGGGGTTGGATGAGCAGTTCTTC. This gives the protein CASSLGQGLDEQFF.

A remark on this clonotype: A much larger clone lies a single base off, so this may be a read error. The chain carries TRBV20-1 and TRBJ2-5, with D possibly called TRBD1 or TRBD2 (5 bases each). The CDR3 extends over 12 amino acids. The germline V and J ends were trimmed by 6 bases and 5 bases, with 13 bases remaining between them. Germline CDR1 DFQATT, CDR2 SNEGSKA (reference sequence). The CDR3 loop reads CSARGPPETQYF. CDR3 DNA: TGCAGTGCGAGGGGCCCCCCGGAGACCCAGTACTTC.

This clonotype was found many times. The chain is built from TRBV27 and TRBJ2-7; TRBD2 matches 7 bases. Germline V CDR1 and CDR2: MNHEY, SMNVEV (reference sequence). V lost 5 bases to trimming and J lost 6 bases; unmatched junction nucleotides: 19. This CDR3 has 17 residues. The CDR3 DNA reads as TGTGCCAGCAGTCTCTCGGGACTACTAGGTCCCTACGGCGAGCAGTACTTC. Encoded protein: CASSLSGLLGPYGEQYF.

There are a few counts of this clonotype. The rearrangement links TRBV3-1 to TRBJ2-1; no reliable D call. This CDR3 spans 14 amino acids. CDR1 LGHDT and CDR2 YNNKEL come from the germline V gene (reference sequence). Trimming removed 0 bases from V and 5 bases from J, with 8 bases in between. The CDR3 region is CASSQDRAHNEQFF. The CDR3 bases are TGTGCCAGCAGCCAAGATAGAGCCCACAATGAGCAGTTCTTC.

The chain couples TRBV4-2 to TRBJ2-1; 9 positions agree with TRBD2. The junction had 1 base not matched to a gene; V was cut back by 0 bases and J by 4 bases. The CDR3 contains 15 residues. The V gene's germline CDR1 is LGHNA and CDR2 YNFKEQ. Written as DNA, the CDR3 is TGTGCCAGCAGCCAAGAACTAGCGGGTTACAATGAGCAGTTCTTC. Its protein is CASSQELAGYNEQFF.